The rows below give T cell receptor beta chains drawn from one sample of a study of metastatic and nonmetastatic thyroid tumors. MiXCR re-clonotyped the PCR reads for TCRdb. There are 35,000 to 45,000 clones in the sample; approximately 30% occur only once, and approximately 11% lies in the top ten. Sequenced: blood. The receptor set was obtained from a male donor with papillary thyroid cancer or a benign thyroid nodule (not recorded which). Some clones in this sample may be carry-over from other donors' samples. Both conserved end residues are part of each CDR3. Fields, in order: J gene, D gene, V gene, clone size, CDR3 protein, CDR3 DNA. A D gene is named only where the DNA matches it firmly. Clone size is stated in some rows and not others, as once, few, many or a class when expanded.

TRBJ2-7,NA,TRBV5-1,NA,CASSLDSRTYSYEQYF,TGCGCCAGCAGCTTGGATTCCCGTACCTATTCCTACGAGCAGTACTTC
TRBJ2-1,TRBD2,TRBV6-1,NA,CASIASAGRGGNEQFF,TGTGCCAGCATCGCGTCGGCTGGGAGGGGTGGCAATGAGCAGTTCTTC
TRBJ1-5,NA,TRBV6-1,few,CASSERWQGIQPQHF,TGTGCCAGCAGTGAACGGTGGCAGGGTATCCAGCCCCAGCATTTT
TRBJ2-3,NA,TRBV4-3,NA,CASSQARTVSDTQYF,TGCGCCAGCAGCCAAGCTCGGACAGTGTCAGATACGCAGTATTTT
TRBJ2-7,TRBD1,TRBV20-1,NA,CSARTGSTYEQYF,TGCAGTGCTAGGACAGGGTCCACCTACGAGCAGTACTTC
TRBJ2-7,TRBD1,TRBV7-8,many,CASSEGTGGTEQYF,TGTGCCAGCAGCGAAGGGACAGGGGGCACCGAGCAGTACTTC
TRBJ1-3,NA,TRBV4-3,once,CASSQDGVPGNTIYF,TGCGCCAGCAGCCAAGATGGAGTACCTGGAAACACCATATATTTT
TRBJ1-2,NA,TRBV6-2/TRBV6-3,NA,CASSYDGTAIGYTF,TGTGCCAGCAGTTACGACGGTACAGCTATCGGCTACACCTTC
TRBJ2-1,TRBD2,TRBV12-3/TRBV12-4,NA,CASSLSGTSGNEQFF,TGTGCCAGCAGTTTAAGTGGCACTAGCGGGAATGAGCAGTTCTTC
TRBJ1-2,NA,TRBV20-1,NA,CSARPLVGYTF,TGCAGTGCTAGACCCCTCGTCGGCTACACCTTC
TRBJ2-7,TRBD2,TRBV19,many,CASSISGATYEQYF,TGTGCCAGTAGTATTAGCGGGGCAACCTACGAGCAGTACTTC
TRBJ1-2,NA,TRBV6-1,few,CASSEGPSVNYGYTF,TGTGCCAGCAGTGAGGGTCCGAGCGTTAACTATGGCTACACCTTC
TRBJ2-3,NA,TRBV27,NA,CASSPITVPQYF,TGTGCCAGCAGTCCAATCACAGTCCCGCAGTATTTT
TRBJ2-1,TRBD1,TRBV28,NA,CASSTGTGVHEQFF,TGTGCCAGCAGTACCGGGACAGGGGTCCATGAGCAGTTCTTC
TRBJ2-1,NA,TRBV30,few,CAWSGYELHNEQFF,TGTGCCTGGAGTGGGTATGAACTTCACAATGAGCAGTTCTTC
TRBJ2-3,NA,TRBV5-1,once,CASSLGSVDTQYF,TGCGCCAGCAGCTTGGGGTCAGTTGATACGCAGTATTTT
TRBJ2-1,TRBD1,TRBV24-1,NA,CATSDLGDSSSYNEQFF,TGTGCCACCAGTGATTTGGGGGACAGTAGCTCCTACAATGAGCAGTTCTTC
TRBJ2-2,NA,TRBV6-1,few,CASRLTLGTGGELFF,TGTGCCAGCAGACTCACACTAGGCACGGGCGGGGAGCTGTTTTTT
TRBJ1-4,NA,TRBV5-6,NA,CASSLGAGLGVEKLFF,TGTGCCAGCAGCCTGGGGGCAGGGCTCGGGGTGGAAAAACTGTTTTTT
TRBJ1-6,NA,TRBV7-9,few,CASSLNSPLHF,TGTGCCAGCAGTCTGAATTCACCCCTCCACTTT
TRBJ1-2,NA,TRBV5-1,many,CASSLNGDYGYTF,TGCGCCAGCAGCTTGAATGGGGATTATGGCTACACCTTC
TRBJ1-2,TRBD1,TRBV11-2,few,CASSLDWQGGNYGYTF,TGTGCCAGCAGCTTAGATTGGCAGGGGGGTAACTATGGCTACACCTTC
TRBJ2-5,NA,TRBV12-3/TRBV12-4,many,CASSARLGAETQYF,TGTGCCAGCAGTGCCCGCCTGGGGGCGGAGACCCAGTACTTC
TRBJ2-7,TRBD2,TRBV19,NA,CASATSGTSYEQYF,TGTGCCAGTGCCACTAGCGGAACCTCCTACGAGCAGTACTTC
TRBJ2-1,NA,TRBV19,few,CASSTHRDSNPFF,TGTGCCAGTAGTACGCACCGGGACTCCAACCCGTTCTTC
TRBJ2-7,NA,TRBV5-1,NA,CASANTPGHRRYEQYF,TGCGCCAGCGCAAACACTCCGGGACATCGGCGATACGAGCAGTACTTC
TRBJ2-3,TRBD2,TRBV5-1,NA,CASASSGRAISDTQYF,TGCGCCAGCGCCTCTAGCGGGAGGGCAATTTCAGATACGCAGTATTTT
TRBJ2-7,NA,TRBV27,many,CASSLWQGPSYEQYF,TGTGCCAGCAGTTTATGGCAGGGACCTTCCTACGAGCAGTACTTC
TRBJ2-7,NA,TRBV18,NA,CASSPGIGDEQYF,TGTGCCAGCTCACCGGGAATCGGGGACGAGCAGTACTTC
TRBJ2-1,NA,TRBV20-1,NA,CSADSSYNEQFF,TGCAGTGCTGACAGCTCCTACAATGAGCAGTTCTTC
TRBJ1-5,NA,TRBV2,NA,CASSESWNQPQHF,TGTGCCAGCAGTGAAAGCTGGAATCAGCCCCAGCATTTT
TRBJ1-5,NA,TRBV11-2,NA,CASSDTVARAQRPQHF,TGTGCCAGCAGCGACACCGTGGCAAGGGCCCAGAGGCCCCAGCATTTT
TRBJ2-7,TRBD2,TRBV5-1,few,CASSLGDYSSSEQYF,TGCGCCAGCAGCTTGGGGGACTACAGCTCTAGCGAGCAGTACTTC
TRBJ2-7,NA,TRBV2,few,CASSEGGPWSEQYF,TGTGCCAGCAGTGAGGGGGGCCCTTGGAGCGAGCAGTACTTC
TRBJ2-3,NA,TRBV20-1,NA,CSGGRGSTDTQYF,TGCAGCGGGGGGCGCGGGAGTACAGATACGCAGTATTTT
TRBJ1-6,TRBD1,TRBV5-1,few,CASSLEGAPPLHF,TGCGCCAGCAGCTTGGAGGGGGCCCCACCCCTCCACTTT
TRBJ2-5,NA,TRBV19,few,CASSIQDQETQYF,TGTGCCAGTAGTATCCAGGACCAAGAGACCCAGTACTTC
TRBJ1-5,NA,TRBV9,NA,CASSVDCHRADPYSNQPQHF,TGTGCCAGCAGCGTTGATTGTCATAGAGCGGATCCCTATAGCAATCAGCCCCAGCATTTT
TRBJ2-7,NA,TRBV20-1,medium-sized,CSARVRQAYEQYF,TGCAGTGCTAGAGTTCGACAGGCCTACGAGCAGTACTTC
TRBJ2-2,TRBD2,TRBV20-1,NA,CSARTSGRESGELFF,TGCAGTGCTAGAACTAGCGGGAGAGAATCCGGGGAGCTGTTTTTT
TRBJ2-1,NA,TRBV9,NA,CASSVGEGAFVYNEQFF,TGTGCCAGCAGCGTGGGGGAGGGGGCTTTCGTATACAATGAGCAGTTCTTC
TRBJ1-3,NA,TRBV4-1,few,CASSQEDRAGNTIYF,TGCGCCAGCAGCCAGGAGGACAGAGCTGGAAACACCATATATTTT
TRBJ2-1,NA,TRBV2,many,CASSERGSSYNEQFF,TGTGCCAGCAGTGAAAGGGGAAGCTCCTACAATGAGCAGTTCTTC
TRBJ1-2,NA,TRBV27,NA,CASSLSRGDGYTF,TGTGCCAGCAGTTTATCCAGGGGAGATGGCTACACCTTC
TRBJ2-7,NA,TRBV5-5,NA,CASSFIDRGRYEQYF,TGTGCCAGCAGCTTTATAGACCGGGGAAGATACGAGCAGTACTTC
TRBJ1-6,NA,TRBV6-1,NA,CASSDYNSPLHF,TGTGCCAGCAGTGACTATAATTCACCCCTCCACTTT
TRBJ2-2,NA,TRBV6-1,NA,CASRTGTNTGELFF,TGTGCCAGCAGAACCGGGACAAACACCGGGGAGCTGTTTTTT